This note documents a single T cell receptor (beta chain) sequence. Its antigen is still unknown. These data originate in a study of shared clonotypes between healthy human individuals. The CDR3 extends over 15 amino acids. Germline V gives CDR1 SGHAT, CDR2 FQNNGV. V lost 4 bases and J lost 8, with 18 bases in between. In the naive CD8 group, cells lacked CD45RO and were positively selected for CCR7, so terminally differentiated effector memory CD45RA+ cells were left out. Recent vaccinations or acute infections were absent in the healthy HIV-negative adult donors. Assay used: immunoSEQ multiplex PCR; TCRdb lists only in-frame clones, some missing. The sample yields under 850,000 clones, about 91% seen once. Study-wide findings and caveats: With few donors, the genetic and exposure-history diversity represented was limited. Relative to their counterparts shared across all four donors, non-shared clonotypes exhibited diminished generation probabilities. Memory subsets generally showed smaller estimated richness than naive subsets did.

The chain has TRBV11-2 and TRBJ1-3; D not resolved. The specimen was naive CD8+ T cells sorted from blood. This TCR came from a young man in good health. In nucleotides, the CDR3 is TGTGCCAGCAGCTCGAGTCTAGCGTGGAGTGACACCATATATTTT. It is translated as CASSSSLAWSDTIYF. Full variable domain (outside the CDR3, taken from reference TRBV11-2 and TRBJ1-3): EAGVAQSPRYKIIEKRQSVAFWCNPISGHATLYWYQQILGQGPKLLIQFQNNGVVDDSQLPKDRFSAERLKGVDSTLKIQPAKLEDSAVYLCASSSSLAWSDTIYFGEGSWLTVV.